This TCR beta chain was sequenced during a study of cytomegalovirus exposure and HLA in healthy donors. Comment on this clone: Its antigen is undetermined.

PCR used 60 Vbeta primers and 13 Jbeta primers. Some clones are missing from TCRdb's copy, which holds only in-frame ones; the method was immunoSEQ multiplex PCR. This sample yields 150,000 to 200,000 clones, of which around four fifths are seen a single time; 1.3% belongs to the top ten. CDR3 length: 15 residues. Unmatched junction bases numbered 10, after V lost 5 bases and J lost 3 bases. Looked up from germline, CDR1 is WNHNN and CDR2 is SYGVQD (reference sequence). Study-wide points: It was assumed in the presence/absence analyses that sequencing depth was roughly uniform across donors. Rare TCR sequences dominated, though some public TCRs recurred in many donors.

The chain carries TRBV10-1 and TRBJ2-7; 7 positions agree with TRBD1. This receptor was obtained from a man in his thirties or forties in good health and CMV-seronegative. The specimen sequenced was PBMCs. CDR3 amino acids: CASSPTGTADYEQYF. The CDR3 region has the DNA TGCGCCAGCAGTCCCACGGGGACAGCGGACTACGAGCAGTACTTC.